The 30 T cell receptor beta chains below were found in one sample sequenced in a study of OX40 agonist ivuxolimab in advanced cancers. Method: immunoSEQ multiplex PCR; TCRdb's copy keeps in-frame clones and lacks some. The table has around 62,000 clones, approximately 80% seen once. The sample here was CD4+ or CD8+ T cells sorted from blood, taken in a trial of the OX40 agonist ivuxolimab. All receptors come from an adult with an advanced solid tumor such as melanoma, head and neck, liver or kidney cancer.

This clone occurred a few times. This chain connects TRBV9 to TRBJ2-5, with TRBD2 matching over 14 bases. Germline lookup yields CDR1 SGDLS and CDR2 YYNGEE. The CDR3 is made up of 16 amino acids. Trimming at V came to 4 bases and at J to 5 bases, leaving 7 bases not matched to a gene. The CDR3: CASSSRLAGGSETQYF. For the CDR3, the DNA is TGTGCCAGCAGCTCCCGACTAGCGGGGGGGTCGGAGACCCAGTACTTC.

V gene TRBV5-1 combines with J gene TRBJ2-6; D is ambiguous. V gave up 4 bases and J gave up 2 bases, with 13 bases separating them. CDR1 and CDR2 from the germline V gene are SGHRS and YFSETQ. CDR3 length equals 16 residues. The CDR3, as DNA: TGCGCCAGCAGCCCTACTGCTGGCACTGGGGCCAACGTCCTGACTTTC. This sequence encodes CASSPTAGTGANVLTF.

This sequence joins TRBV6-6 and TRBJ1-5, with a weak D call TRBD1 (5 bases). The CDR3 spans 14 residues. Germline-derived CDR1 and CDR2 are MNHNY and SVGAGI (reference sequence). The V end was cut by 4 bases, the J end by 0 bases, with 7 bases between. CDR3 sequence: CASSLTDSNQPQHF. DNA for the CDR3: TGTGCCAGCAGTTTGACAGATAGCAATCAGCCCCAGCATTTT.

This sequence joins TRBV6-5 and TRBJ2-7; weak D call: TRBD2 (7 bases). The germline V gene has CDR1 MNHEY and CDR2 SVGAGI. The ends were cut back, 0 bases at V and 5 bases at J, with 14 bases in the middle. This CDR3 has 15 residues. The CDR3 protein is CASSYSPGGPHEQYF. For the CDR3, the DNA is TGTGCCAGCAGTTACTCGCCCGGGGGGCCCCACGAGCAGTACTTC.

V gene TRBV6-5 combines with J gene TRBJ1-6, with D hard to call. Germline V gene sequence: CDR1 MNHEY, CDR2 SVGAGI. V was cut by 7 bases and J by 7 bases, with 17 bases left in between. This CDR3 is built from 15 residues. CDR3 region: CASTLDAPWNSPLHF. Written as DNA, the CDR3 is TGTGCCAGCACCCTAGACGCCCCTTGGAATTCACCCCTCCACTTT.

CDR3 sequence: CSVKTGRAPSSYEQYF. Written as DNA, the CDR3 is TGCAGCGTAAAAACTGGTCGGGCGCCAAGCTCCTACGAGCAGTACTTC. The chain uses TRBV29-1 and TRBJ2-5; D ambiguous. The end of the DNA aligns better with TRBJ2-7, so the J call may be wrong. The CDR3 is made up of 16 amino acids. Germline assignment: CDR1 SQVTM and CDR2 ANQGSEA.

This chain uses TRBV5-1 with TRBJ2-3; maybe TRBD2 (5 bases). The germline gives CDR1 SGHRS, CDR2 YFSETQ. V gave up 2 bases and J gave up 1 base, with 11 bases separating them. The CDR3 consists of 15 residues. The CDR3 sequence: CASSFAQRRTDTQYF. In DNA form, the CDR3 reads TGCGCCAGCAGCTTTGCCCAGCGGCGCACAGATACGCAGTATTTT. Full variable domain (remainder filled in from reference TRBV5-1 and TRBJ2-3): KAGVTQTPRYLIKTRGQQVTLSCSPISGHRSVSWYQQTPGQGLQFLFEYFSETQRNKGNFPGRFSGRQFSNSRSEMNVSTLELGDSALYLCASSFAQRRTDTQYFGPGTRLTVL.

About this clone: The same CDR3 is also encoded by other DNA sequences in this sample. The chain combines TRBV7-3 with TRBJ1-1; unclear D gene. V was cut by 5 bases and J by 0 bases, with 10 bases left in between. Germline V lookup: CDR1 SGHTA, CDR2 FQGTGA. This CDR3 is built from 14 residues. The CDR3, as DNA: TGTGCCAGCAGCCCAGACCGTCTGAACACTGAAGCTTTCTTT. This gives the protein CASSPDRLNTEAFF.

The count of this clone is one. The chain links TRBV7-2 to TRBJ2-7; D gene uncertain. Germline CDR1 and CDR2: SGHTA and FQGNSA. The ends were cut back, 2 bases at V and 3 bases at J, with 11 bases in the middle. CDR3 length equals 14 residues. The CDR3 sequence is CASSLLTENYEQYF. The CDR3 nucleotides read TGTGCCAGCAGCTTACTTACGGAGAACTACGAGCAGTACTTC.

V gene TRBV13 combines with J gene TRBJ1-2; the match to TRBD1 covers 9 bases. The CDR3 is made up of 15 amino acids. J was trimmed by 7 bases and V by 3 bases; bases with no gene match: 9. The germline CDR1 and CDR2 sequences are PRHDT and FYEKMQ (reference sequence). The CDR3 bases are TGTGCCAGCAGCTTCGGGACAGGGCTATTATCTGGCTACACCTTC. It yields the protein CASSFGTGLLSGYTF.

This rearrangement joins TRBV19 to TRBJ1-1; 12 nucleotides agree with TRBD1. With V trimmed by 0 bases and J by 3 bases, 8 bases remained unmatched. This CDR3 is 18 amino acids long. Germline CDR1 LNHDA, CDR2 SQIVND (reference sequence). DNA for the CDR3: TGTGCCAGTAGTATAGATTTTGGGGACAGGGGGCTGGACACTGAAGCTTTCTTT. This encodes CASSIDFGDRGLDTEAFF.

The chain is built from TRBV11-1 and TRBJ2-3, with TRBD2 matching 8 bases. The trim removed 3 bases at V and 2 bases at J, leaving 7 bases unmatched. From germline, CDR1 is SGHAT and CDR2 FQDESV (reference sequence). CDR3 length: 16 residues. DNA of the CDR3: TGTGCCAGCAGCTTGATAGCGGGGAGCCTCACAGATACGCAGTATTTT. This sequence encodes CASSLIAGSLTDTQYF.

The rearrangement joins TRBV2 to TRBJ1-5; no clear D. V lost 3 bases, J lost 9 bases, and 6 bases lay in between. In germline, CDR1 is SNHLY, CDR2 FYNNEI. The CDR3 consists of 11 residues. The CDR3 spells CASSDFGPQHF. CDR3 DNA: TGTGCCAGCAGTGATTTTGGGCCCCAGCATTTT.

The CDR3 coding sequence is TGTGCCAGCAGCTTAGAAATAGCGAGACCCCAAGAGACCCAGTACTTC. It is translated as CASSLEIARPQETQYF. The chain joins TRBV7-2 to TRBJ2-5; tentatively, D is TRBD2 (5 bases). The CDR3 extends over 16 amino acids. Germline values: CDR1 SGHTA, CDR2 FQGNSA. The ends were cut back, 1 base at V and 1 base at J, with 13 bases in the middle.

The CDR3 is CASSTRTSGGFYEQYF. The CDR3 DNA reads TGTGCCAGCAGCACCCGGACTAGCGGGGGGTTCTACGAGCAGTACTTC. The chain carries TRBV9 and TRBJ2-7; 14 positions agree with TRBD2. Germline CDR1 reads SGDLS; CDR2 reads YYNGEE. The J segment lost 3 bases and the V segment lost 4 bases, leaving 6 bases of the junction unmatched. The CDR3 covers 16 residues.

This CDR3 is CASTLPGGPPDGYTF. The DNA of the CDR3 is TGTGCCAGTACCCTCCCCGGGGGACCCCCCGATGGCTACACCTTC. The chain combines TRBV19 with TRBJ1-2, with D maybe TRBD1 (5 bases). The CDR3 contains 15 residues. CDR1 LNHDA and CDR2 SQIVND come from the germline V gene (reference sequence). Trimming pared 7 bases from V and 6 bases from J, leaving 21 bases between.

This clone was observed a few times. For the CDR3, the DNA is TGTGCCATCAGTAAGGACCCGCCCGAAGCTTTCTTT. Protein sequence: CAISKDPPEAFF. The chain uses TRBV10-3 and TRBJ1-1, with D uncertain. The CDR3 totals 12 residues. Between the trimmed V and J ends, which lost 5 bases and 8 bases, there was a span of 12 bases. Germline V gene data show CDR1 as ENHRY and CDR2 as SYGVKD.

This chain joins TRBV7-3 and TRBJ2-7, with 7 bases fitting TRBD1. Germline V CDR1 and CDR2: SGHTA, FQGTGA. The CDR3 consists of 13 residues. After removal of 6 bases from V and 3 bases from J, the junction contained 5 bases not matched to a gene. As DNA, the CDR3 is TGTGCCAGCAGTTCTAACAGGGGCTACGAGCAGTACTTC. The encoded protein is CASSSNRGYEQYF.

V gene TRBV5-1 combines with J gene TRBJ2-3; D perhaps matches TRBD2 (6 bases). Germline V CDR1 and CDR2: SGHRS, YFSETQ. This CDR3 has 14 amino acids. Trimming removed 3 bases from V and 0 bases from J, with 8 bases in between. CDR3 region: CASSSGVSTDTQYF. DNA for the CDR3: TGCGCCAGCAGCTCGGGGGTTAGCACAGATACGCAGTATTTT.

The chain carries TRBV5-1 and TRBJ2-1, with 11 bases fitting TRBD2. The V and J ends lost 2 bases and 5 bases, in that order; junction bases with no gene match: 3. Germline-derived CDR1 and CDR2 are SGHRS and YFSETQ. CDR3 length equals 15 residues. The CDR3 sequence: CASSFTSGGNNEQFF. Here the CDR3 DNA reads TGCGCCAGCAGCTTTACTAGCGGGGGTAACAATGAGCAGTTCTTC.

The chain combines TRBV5-8 with TRBJ2-3; the D is unclear. CDR1 and CDR2 (germline): SGHTS, YDEGEE. The CDR3 extends over 12 amino acids. Trimming shortened V by 6 bases and J by 4 bases, and 9 bases separated the two germline ends. In DNA, the CDR3 is TGTGCCAGCACCTCGGTGGCAGATACGCAGTATTTT. Translated: CASTSVADTQYF.

The chain couples TRBV2 to TRBJ1-1; D might be TRBD1 (6 bases). Looked up from germline, CDR1 is SNHLY and CDR2 is FYNNEI. Trimming took off 4 bases at V and 5 bases at J, with 14 bases between the two ends. The CDR3 is 14 residues long. CDR3 in amino acids: CASSVTGQSTEAFF. The CDR3 coding sequence is TGTGCCAGCAGTGTGACAGGACAGAGTACTGAAGCTTTCTTT.

This chain uses TRBV27 with TRBJ1-5; 9 nucleotides agree with TRBD1. Germline V gene data show CDR1 as MNHEY and CDR2 as SMNVEV (reference sequence). CDR3 length: 14 amino acids. V gave up 3 bases and J gave up 4 bases; unmatched junction bases: 1. The CDR3 is CASSFGQGNQPQHF. CDR3 coding DNA: TGTGCCAGCAGTTTTGGACAGGGGAATCAGCCCCAGCATTTT.

The V and J genes are TRBV19 and TRBJ2-7; no firm D call. From germline, CDR1 is LNHDA and CDR2 SQIVND (reference sequence). V shed 3 bases and J shed 2 bases, with 11 bases lying between them. The CDR3 totals 14 residues. CDR3 nucleotide sequence: TGTGCCAGTAGTATCGGCGGTGTCACCTACGAGCAGTACTTC. It is translated as CASSIGGVTYEQYF. Using reference TRBV19 and TRBJ2-7 for the parts outside the CDR3, the full variable domain is DGGITQSPKYLFRKEGQNVTLSCEQNLNHDAMYWYRQDPGQGLRLIYYSQIVNDFQKGDIAEGYSVSREKKESFPLTVTSAQKNPTAFYLCASSIGGVTYEQYFGPGTRLTVT.

J is TRBJ2-5 and V is TRBV5-1; D is perhaps TRBD2 (5 bases). Germline V gene data show CDR1 as SGHRS and CDR2 as YFSETQ. V was clipped by 4 bases and J by 1 base, with 11 bases between them. The CDR3 length is 14 residues. Here the CDR3 DNA reads TGCGCCAGCAGCACTAGACAAGTCCAAGAGACCCAGTACTTC. Translation gives CASSTRQVQETQYF.

The chain uses TRBV14 and TRBJ2-4; no definite D call. The germline CDR1 and CDR2 sequences are SGHDN and FVKESK. V was trimmed by 3 bases and J by 8 bases, leaving 5 bases between them. CDR3 length equals 11 residues. The DNA for the CDR3 is TGTGCCAGCAGCCAGATTGACATTCAGTACTTC. Encoded protein: CASSQIDIQYF. Full variable domain (missing parts from reference TRBV14 and TRBJ2-4): EAGVTQFPSHSVIEKGQTVTLRCDPISGHDNLYWYRRVMGKEIKFLLHFVKESKQDESGMPNNRFLAERTGGTYSTLKVQPAELEDSGVYFCASSQIDIQYFGAGTRLSVL.

This clone was seen more than once but under ten times. V usage is TRBV19 and J usage is TRBJ1-1, with a tentative D call TRBD1 (6 bases). There are 21 residues in the CDR3. Trimming left V 2 bases short and J 11 bases short, with 39 bases between. Germline CDR1 and CDR2: LNHDA and SQIVND (reference sequence). This CDR3 is CASSISNRELSRNSWMREAFF. The CDR3 region has the DNA TGTGCCAGTAGTATATCGAACAGGGAACTCTCTCGAAACTCATGGATGCGGGAGGCTTTCTTT.

Only a few counts were recorded for this clone. This sequence joins TRBV6-6 and TRBJ1-1, with D possibly TRBD1 on 6 matching bases. V was clipped by 0 bases and J by 0 bases, with 11 bases between them. The CDR3 is 16 residues long. Germline V gene sequence: CDR1 MNHNY, CDR2 SVGAGI (reference sequence). This CDR3 reads CASSYSGGRMNTEAFF. The CDR3 DNA follows: TGTGCCAGCAGTTACTCGGGGGGCCGGATGAACACTGAAGCTTTCTTT.

V gene TRBV7-8 combines with J gene TRBJ1-5, with 7 positions matching TRBD1. Germline trimming cut 1 base from V and 2 bases from J; bases unmatched to any gene: 5. CDR1 is SGHVS and CDR2 is FQNEAQ in the germline V gene. There are 16 residues in the CDR3. The CDR3 region is CASSLEGTVGNQPQHF. The CDR3 DNA follows: TGTGCCAGCAGCTTAGAAGGGACAGTGGGCAATCAGCCCCAGCATTTT.

This clone was counted once. V gene TRBV19 combines with J gene TRBJ1-1; 8 bases agree with TRBD1. The CDR3 is 16 amino acids. Germline CDR1 is LNHDA and CDR2 is SQIVND (reference sequence). J lost 0 bases, V lost 3 bases, and 6 bases had no gene match. In DNA form, the CDR3 reads TGTGCCAGTAGTATCCTGACAGGGGCCGTGAACACTGAAGCTTTCTTT. It is translated as CASSILTGAVNTEAFF.